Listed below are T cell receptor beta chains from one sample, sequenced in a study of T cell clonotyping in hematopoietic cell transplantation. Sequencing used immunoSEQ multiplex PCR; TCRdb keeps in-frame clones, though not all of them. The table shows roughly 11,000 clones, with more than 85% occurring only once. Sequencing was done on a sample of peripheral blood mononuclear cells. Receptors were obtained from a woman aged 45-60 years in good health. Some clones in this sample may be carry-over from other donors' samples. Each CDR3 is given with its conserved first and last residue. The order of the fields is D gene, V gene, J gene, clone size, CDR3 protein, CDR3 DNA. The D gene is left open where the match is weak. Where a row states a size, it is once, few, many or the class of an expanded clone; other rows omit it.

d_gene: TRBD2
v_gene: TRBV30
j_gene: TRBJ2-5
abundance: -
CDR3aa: CAWIWIAGVKWCQETQYF
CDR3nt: TGTGCCTGGATATGGATAGCGGGGGTAAAATGGTGCCAAGAGACCCAGTACTTC

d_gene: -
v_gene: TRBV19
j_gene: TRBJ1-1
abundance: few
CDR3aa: CASKTGNTEAFF
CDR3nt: TGTGCCAGTAAAACAGGGAACACTGAAGCTTTCTTT

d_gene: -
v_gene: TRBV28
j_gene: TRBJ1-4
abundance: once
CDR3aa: CASSYGPGEKLFF
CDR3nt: TGTGCCAGCAGTTACGGGCCGGGTGAAAAACTGTTTTTT

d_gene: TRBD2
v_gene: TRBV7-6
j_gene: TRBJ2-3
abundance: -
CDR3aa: CASSSTSGGAVADTQYF
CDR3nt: TGTGCCAGCAGCTCGACTAGCGGGGGGGCTGTCGCAGATACGCAGTATTTT

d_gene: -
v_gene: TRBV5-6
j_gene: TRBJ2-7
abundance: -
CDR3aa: CASSFEYEQYF
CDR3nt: TGTGCCAGCAGCTTTGAGTACGAGCAGTACTTC

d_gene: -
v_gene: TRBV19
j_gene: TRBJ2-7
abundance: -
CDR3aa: CASSDLSPYEQYF
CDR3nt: TGTGCCAGTAGTGACCTATCACCTTACGAGCAGTACTTC

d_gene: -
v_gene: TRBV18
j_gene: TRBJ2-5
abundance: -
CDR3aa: CASSRQEETQYF
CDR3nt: TGTGCCAGCTCACGACAGGAAGAGACCCAGTACTTC

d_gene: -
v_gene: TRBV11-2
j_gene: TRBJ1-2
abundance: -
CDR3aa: CASSLGRGQTYGYTF
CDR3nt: TGTGCCAGCAGCTTAGGTCGAGGACAGACCTATGGCTACACCTTC

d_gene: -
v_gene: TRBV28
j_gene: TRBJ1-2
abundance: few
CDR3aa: CASSGFDGYGYTF
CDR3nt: TGTGCCAGCAGCGGATTCGACGGCTATGGCTACACCTTC

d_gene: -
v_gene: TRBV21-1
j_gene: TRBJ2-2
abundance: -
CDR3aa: CASSKVNSGELFF
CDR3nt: TGTGCCAGCAGCAAAGTAAACTCCGGGGAGCTGTTTTTT

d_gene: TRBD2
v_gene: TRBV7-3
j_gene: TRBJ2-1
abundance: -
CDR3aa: CASSLRAGGYTEQFF
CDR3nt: TGTGCCAGCAGCTTAAGAGCGGGGGGATACACTGAGCAGTTCTTC

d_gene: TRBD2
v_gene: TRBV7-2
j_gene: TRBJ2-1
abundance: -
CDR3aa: CASSLAPRGGQGEQFF
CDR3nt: TGTGCCAGCAGCTTAGCGCCCCGGGGGGGCCAAGGTGAGCAGTTCTTC

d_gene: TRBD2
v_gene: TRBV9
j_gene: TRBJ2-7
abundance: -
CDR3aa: CASSASFGLGVDEQYF
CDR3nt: TGTGCCAGCAGCGCGAGCTTCGGACTAGGGGTCGACGAGCAGTACTTC

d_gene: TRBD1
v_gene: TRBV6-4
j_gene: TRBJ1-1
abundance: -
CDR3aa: CASSQQGFDTEAFF
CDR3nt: TGTGCCAGCAGTCAACAGGGGTTCGACACTGAAGCTTTCTTT

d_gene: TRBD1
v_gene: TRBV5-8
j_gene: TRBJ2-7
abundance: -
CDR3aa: CASSLQGTGAYEQYF
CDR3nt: TGTGCCAGCAGCTTGCAGGGGACAGGGGCCTACGAGCAGTACTTC

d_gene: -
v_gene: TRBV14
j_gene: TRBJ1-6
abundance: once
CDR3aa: CASSLRGANSPLHF
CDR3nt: TGTGCCAGCAGCCTGAGGGGCGCAAATTCACCCCTCCACTTT

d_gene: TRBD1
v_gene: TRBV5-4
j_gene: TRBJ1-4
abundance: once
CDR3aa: CASSLADRGGEKLFF
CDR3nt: TGTGCCAGCAGCCTCGCTGACAGGGGTGGCGAAAAACTGTTTTTT